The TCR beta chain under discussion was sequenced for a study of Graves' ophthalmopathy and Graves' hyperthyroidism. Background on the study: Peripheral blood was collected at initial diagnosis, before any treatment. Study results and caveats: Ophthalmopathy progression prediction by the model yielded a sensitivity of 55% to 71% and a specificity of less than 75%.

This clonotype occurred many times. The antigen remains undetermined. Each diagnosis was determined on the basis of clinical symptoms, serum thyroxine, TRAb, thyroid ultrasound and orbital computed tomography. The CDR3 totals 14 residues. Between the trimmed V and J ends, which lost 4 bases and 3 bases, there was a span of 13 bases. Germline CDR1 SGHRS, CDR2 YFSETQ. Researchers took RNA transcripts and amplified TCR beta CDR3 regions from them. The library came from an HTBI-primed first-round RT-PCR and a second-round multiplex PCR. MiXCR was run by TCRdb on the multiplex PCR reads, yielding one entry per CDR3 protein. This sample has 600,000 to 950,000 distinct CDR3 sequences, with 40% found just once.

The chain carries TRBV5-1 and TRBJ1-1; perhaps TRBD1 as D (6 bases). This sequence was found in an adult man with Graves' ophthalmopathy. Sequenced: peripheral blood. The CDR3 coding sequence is TGCGCCAGCAGCCGCAGGGGCGAGGACACTGAAGCTTTCTTT. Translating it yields CASSRRGEDTEAFF.